Below are 11 T cell receptor beta chains sequenced from a single sample in a study of blood T cell repertoires in COVID-19 (dated by TCRdb to the early 2020s). The library was made by the immunoSEQ multiplex PCR assay. Held by TCRdb, this immuneACCESS table contains in-frame sequences only and omits some clones. Under half of the omission traces to an unresolved V gene where checked; the cause of the rest is unknown. Recorded for this sample are some 200,000 clones; 84% of them occurred a single time. The top ten clones comprise over 9.5% of the sample. The sequenced material came from peripheral blood. Source of these receptors: a woman aged 80 or over with COVID-19, enrolled during active disease.

V and J are TRBV20-1 and TRBJ1-2, with D unclear. Germline V CDR1 and CDR2: DFQATT, SNEGSKA (reference sequence). The V end was cut by 4 bases, the J end by 4 bases, with 4 bases between. The CDR3 sequence is 10 residues long. The DNA of the CDR3 is TGCAGTGCTAAACTCTATGGCTACACCTTC. This translates into CSAKLYGYTF.

This chain joins TRBV10-1 and TRBJ1-2, with TRBD1 as a possible D gene (5 bases). The germline V and J ends were trimmed by 10 bases and 8 bases, with 20 bases remaining between them. There are 13 residues in the CDR3. In germline, CDR1 is WNHNN, CDR2 SYGVQD (reference sequence). The CDR3 sequence is CANSTAGRWGYTF. CDR3 coding DNA: TGCGCCAACTCTACGGCAGGGCGTTGGGGCTACACCTTC.

The CDR3 DNA reads as TGTGCCAGCAGCCCGACAGGGTTTGTTAATGAAGCTTTCTTT. This sequence encodes CASSPTGFVNEAFF. The J gene is TRBJ1-1, the V gene TRBV28; TRBD1 matches 7 bases. With 6 bases clipped from V and 7 bases from J, the junction kept 11 bases outside the gene matches. This CDR3 has 14 amino acids. Germline-derived CDR1 and CDR2 are MDHEN and SYDVKM. The variable domain in full, completed from reference TRBV28 and TRBJ1-1, reads DVKVTQSSRYLVKRTGEKVFLECVQDMDHENMFWYRQDPGLGLRLIYFSYDVKMKEKGDIPEGYSVSREKKERFSLILESASTNQTSMYLCASSPTGFVNEAFFGQGTRLTVV.

The rearrangement links TRBV15 to TRBJ1-5, with 11 bases matching TRBD1. Per germline, CDR1 LNHNV and CDR2 YYDKDF (reference sequence). The length of the CDR3 is 17 residues. Germline trimming cut 1 base from V and 4 bases from J; bases unmatched to any gene: 6. CDR3 residues: CATSRGDRGERNQPQHF. DNA for the CDR3: TGTGCCACCAGCAGAGGGGACAGGGGGGAGAGGAATCAGCCCCAGCATTTT.

The V gene is TRBV7-2, the J gene TRBJ2-1, with TRBD2 identical over 11 bases. This CDR3 is built from 15 residues. The trim removed 1 base at V and 10 bases at J, leaving 6 bases unmatched. Germline assignment: CDR1 SGHTA and CDR2 FQGNSA. CDR3 coding DNA: TGTGCCAGCAGCTTAGAGCCTAGCGGGGGGTGGGAGCAGTTCTTC. As protein: CASSLEPSGGWEQFF.

V gene TRBV27 combines with J gene TRBJ1-2; TRBD1 matches 8 bases. Germline V gene lookup returns CDR1 MNHEY and CDR2 SMNVEV (reference sequence). The CDR3 runs to 14 residues. Trimming cost V 5 bases and J 6 bases; bases outside gene matches: 8. CDR3 coding DNA: TGTGCCAGCAGTCCCCGACAGGGGTGGGATGGCTACACCTTC. Residues: CASSPRQGWDGYTF.

V gene TRBV28 combines with J gene TRBJ1-4, with a tentative D call TRBD1 (5 bases). Trimming cost V 2 bases and J 0 bases, with 10 bases left between them. This CDR3 has 16 amino acids. The V gene's germline CDR1 is MDHEN and CDR2 SYDVKM. The CDR3 here is CASSLDGGTTNEKLFF. The CDR3 coding sequence is TGTGCCAGCAGTTTAGACGGGGGGACAACTAATGAAAAACTGTTTTTT.

V gene TRBV30 combines with J gene TRBJ1-5; D unclear. There are 14 residues in the CDR3. Germline CDR1 is GTSNPN and CDR2 is SVGIG (reference sequence). Trimming removed 5 bases at V and 5 bases at J, with 16 bases between. This CDR3 reads CAWSRQSPDQPQHF. In DNA, the CDR3 is TGTGCCTGGTCACGTCAGTCACCCGATCAGCCCCAGCATTTT.

The chain combines TRBV4-3 with TRBJ2-3, with D possibly matching TRBD2 (7 bases). The germline V and J ends were trimmed by 0 bases and 2 bases, with 15 bases remaining between them. CDR1 and CDR2 from the germline V gene are LGHNA and YSLEER. The CDR3 spans 17 residues. DNA of the CDR3: TGCGCCAGCAGCCAAGAGGGGGGCGGGGGTACCACAGATACGCAGTATTTT. Translation gives CASSQEGGGGTTDTQYF.

This clone was observed a handful of times. The chain carries TRBV5-1 and TRBJ2-1; 8 bases line up with TRBD1. CDR3 size: 15 residues. Trimming took 4 bases from V and 4 from J; bases not matched to a gene: 7. Germline CDR1 SGHRS, CDR2 YFSETQ. The CDR3 region is CASSLQGELYNEQFF. In DNA, the CDR3 is TGCGCCAGCAGCCTACAGGGGGAGCTGTACAATGAGCAGTTCTTC.

The J gene is TRBJ1-1, the V gene TRBV6-2 or TRBV6-3, with D hard to call. V shed 4 bases and J shed 7 bases, with 10 bases lying between them. This CDR3 is built from 12 residues. Germline V CDR1 and CDR2: MNHEY, SVGEGT. The CDR3 DNA follows: TGTGCCAGCAGTTCCCGGGAACTTGAAGCTTTCTTT. The encoded protein is CASSSRELEAFF.